These T cell receptor beta chains were read from a single sample in a study of beta chain features in type 1 diabetes. Repertoires were generated with immunoSEQ multiplex PCR, while TCRdb's copy carries only in-frame clones and drops some. In the table there are 360,000 or so clones, about 18% of which are singletons. Sequencing input: naive CD4+ T cells from blood. Receptors originate from a woman between 18 and 29 years old in good health. Each CDR3 is given with its conserved first and last residue. The order of the fields is V gene, D gene, J gene, clone size, CDR3 DNA, CDR3 protein. D genes are given only for firm matches. Only some rows state a clone size, as once, few, many or a class for expanded clones.

>TRBV30|TRBD2|TRBJ2-7|few
TGTGCCTGGAGTGGACTAGCGGGCCGCGAGCAGTACTTC
CAWSGLAGREQYF
>TRBV25-1|-|TRBJ2-5|few
TGTGCCAGCAGTGTAGATAGCAGAAATCAAGAGACCCAGTACTTC
CASSVDSRNQETQYF
>TRBV29-1|-|TRBJ1-1|-
TGCAGCGTTGGAGGGCTCGCTGAAGCTTTCTTT
CSVGGLAEAFF
>TRBV5-1|TRBD2|TRBJ2-1|-
TGCGCCAGCAGCTTGGTAGCGGGAGGCCAAACCAATGAGCAGTTCTTC
CASSLVAGGQTNEQFF
>TRBV5-1|TRBD1|TRBJ2-7|-
TGCGCCAGCAGCTTCTGGACAGGGGGGGGGTACGAGCAGTACTTC
CASSFWTGGGYEQYF
>TRBV5-1|-|TRBJ1-1|few
TGCGCCAGCAGCCTCGGACAGTGGAACACTGAAGCTTTCTTT
CASSLGQWNTEAFF
>TRBV29-1|TRBD1|TRBJ1-1|few
TGCAGCGTTCTGGACAGGGGCAATTCTGAAGCTTTCTTT
CSVLDRGNSEAFF
>TRBV7-3|TRBD2|TRBJ2-5|few
TGTGCCAGCAGCCAAGGACTAGCGGGGATAGAGACCCAGTACTTC
CASSQGLAGIETQYF
>TRBV4-2|TRBD2|TRBJ2-5|-
TGTGCCAGCAGCCCGGAGGTCGCTAGCGGTCCGGGGACCCAGTACTTC
CASSPEVASGPGTQYF
>TRBV29-1|-|TRBJ2-2|few
TGCAGCGTTCGGCAGGGGGGAACCGGGGAGCTGTTTTTT
CSVRQGGTGELFF
>TRBV4-1|TRBD1|TRBJ1-2|few
TGCGCCAGCAGCCAAACCCGGGACAGGGGTTCCTATGGCTACACCTTC
CASSQTRDRGSYGYTF
>TRBV14|TRBD2|TRBJ2-3|few
TGTGCCAGCAGTCAACCCGGGAGGGCGGCGTGGGGCACAGATACGCAGTATTTT
CASSQPGRAAWGTDTQYF
>TRBV9|TRBD2|TRBJ2-2|few
TGTGCCAGCAGCCCCCGTTCCGGGACTAGCCCCCCCGGGGAGCTGTTTTTT
CASSPRSGTSPPGELFF
>TRBV5-4|TRBD2|TRBJ2-3|-
TGTGCCAGCAGCTGGAGACTAGCGGGATACACAGATACGCAGTATTTT
CASSWRLAGYTDTQYF
>TRBV7-9|-|TRBJ1-1|-
TGTGCCAGCAGCTCTAGCGGCGGGATGAACACTGAAGCTTTCTTT
CASSSSGGMNTEAFF
>TRBV7-2|-|TRBJ2-3|-
TGTGCCAGCAGCCTAGATCTAAATACGCAGTATTTT
CASSLDLNTQYF
>TRBV7-9|-|TRBJ2-5|few
TGTGCCAGCAGCTTGGCCGGGTCTCAAGAGACCCAGTACTTC
CASSLAGSQETQYF
>TRBV7-9|-|TRBJ2-1|few
TGTGCCAGCAGCTTTGAGTACAATGAGCAGTTCTTC
CASSFEYNEQFF
>TRBV5-1|TRBD1|TRBJ1-2|-
TGCGCCAGCAGCCTCGGGACAGCTCCTGGCTACACCTTC
CASSLGTAPGYTF
>TRBV14|-|TRBJ2-3|-
TGTGCCAGCAGCGTCCTGAGAGAGTCGACAGATACGCAGTATTTT
CASSVLRESTDTQYF
>TRBV5-1|TRBD1|TRBJ2-1|-
TGCGCCAGCAGCTGGCGACAGGGGGCCAATGAGCAGTTCTTC
CASSWRQGANEQFF
>TRBV7-9|TRBD2|TRBJ2-5|few
TGTGCCAGCAGCTTGTTTGGTAGCGGGATCGGGGAGACCCAGTACTTC
CASSLFGSGIGETQYF
>TRBV30|-|TRBJ2-3|few
TGTGCCTGGAGTGTCGAGAGTACGCAGTATTTT
CAWSVESTQYF
>TRBV10-3|-|TRBJ1-2|-
TGTGCCATCAGTGGGGTCAGGGCTGGCTACACCTTC
CAISGVRAGYTF
>TRBV30|TRBD1|TRBJ1-1|few
TGTGCCTGGAAGGGGACAGGGCGATTTGAAGCTTTCTTT
CAWKGTGRFEAFF
>TRBV7-9|-|TRBJ2-1|-
TGTGCCAGCAGCTTATCGGGATCCCCCAATGAGCAGTTCTTC
CASSLSGSPNEQFF
>TRBV5-4|-|TRBJ2-5|-
TGTGCCAGCAGCGGTCAGGGTTTGGAGACCCAGTACTTC
CASSGQGLETQYF
>TRBV5-1|-|TRBJ1-1|-
TGCGCCAGCAGCGCCTCCAGGGACACTGAAGCTTTCTTT
CASSASRDTEAFF
>TRBV18|-|TRBJ2-3|-
TGTGCCAGCTCCCGGGACTTGTCGCGGACAGATACGCAGTATTTT
CASSRDLSRTDTQYF
>TRBV2|-|TRBJ2-7|few
TGTGCCAGCAGTGTGTTCGAGGCCCACGAGCAGTACTTC
CASSVFEAHEQYF
>TRBV29-1|-|TRBJ1-1|few
TGCAGCCCAGAAACCGGGGAGGGGACTGGGAACACTGAAGCTTTCTTT
CSPETGEGTGNTEAFF
>TRBV7-8|TRBD2|TRBJ2-3|-
TGTGCCAGCAGCTTATCAAGACTAGCGGGGGGTGCAAAGGATACGCAGTATTTT
CASSLSRLAGGAKDTQYF
>TRBV7-2|-|TRBJ1-1|few
TGTGCCAGCAGCCGCGACAGGAACACTGAAGCTTTCTTT
CASSRDRNTEAFF